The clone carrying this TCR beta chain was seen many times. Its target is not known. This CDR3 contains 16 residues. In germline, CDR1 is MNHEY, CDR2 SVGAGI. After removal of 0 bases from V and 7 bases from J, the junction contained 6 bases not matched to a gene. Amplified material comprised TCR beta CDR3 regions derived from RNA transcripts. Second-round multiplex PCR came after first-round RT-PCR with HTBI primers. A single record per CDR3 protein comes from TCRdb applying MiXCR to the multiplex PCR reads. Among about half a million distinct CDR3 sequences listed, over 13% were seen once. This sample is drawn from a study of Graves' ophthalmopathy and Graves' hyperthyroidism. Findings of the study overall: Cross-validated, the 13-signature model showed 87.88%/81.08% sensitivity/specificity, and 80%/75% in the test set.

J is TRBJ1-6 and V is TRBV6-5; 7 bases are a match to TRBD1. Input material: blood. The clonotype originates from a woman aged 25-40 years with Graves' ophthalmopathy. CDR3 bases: TGTGCCAGCAGTTACTCGTTTTCGGGACAGAATTCACCCCTCCACTTT. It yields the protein CASSYSFSGQNSPLHF.